These 4 T cell receptor beta chains came from one sample sequenced in a study of blood T cell repertoires in COVID-19. The repertoire was sequenced with immunoSEQ multiplex PCR; TCRdb's copy has only in-frame clones and lacks some. The data contain some 300,000 clones, 70% to 90% of them seen just once; the ten biggest clones take up around 2%. The specimen was PBMCs or T cells enriched from blood (not recorded which). The receptors were sampled from a woman aged 55-70 years in a cohort exposed to, infected with or recovered from COVID-19 (not recorded which).

V usage is TRBV6-1 and J usage is TRBJ2-7; D might be TRBD1 (6 bases). This CDR3 spans 15 amino acids. V lost 3 bases to trimming and J lost 4 bases, with 16 bases between them. Germline lookup yields CDR1 MNHNS and CDR2 SASEGT. For the CDR3, the DNA is TGTGCCAGCAGTGAGTGGAAGGGGGTTGGGTACGAGCAGTACTTC. It is translated as CASSEWKGVGYEQYF.

This clone was detected once. The V gene is TRBV10-2, the J gene TRBJ2-3; TRBD2 agrees at 7 bases. Trimming cost V 7 bases and J 0 bases; bases outside gene matches: 4. The CDR3 totals 14 residues. Germline CDR1 reads WSHSY; CDR2 reads SAAADI. CDR3 DNA sequence: TGCGCCAGCAAGGGAGGGCCTAGCACAGATACGCAGTATTTT. Protein: CASKGGPSTDTQYF.

This chain links TRBV30 with TRBJ1-2; 10 bases align to TRBD1. Losses at the gene ends were 7 bases for V and 7 bases for J; bases not matched to a gene: 9. There are 13 residues in the CDR3. Germline V gene data show CDR1 as GTSNPN and CDR2 as SVGIG (reference sequence). The CDR3 region is CAYHGQGVSGYTF. The CDR3 DNA reads as TGTGCCTACCATGGACAGGGGGTCTCTGGCTACACCTTC.

The rearrangement links TRBV6-5 to TRBJ2-3; D may be TRBD2 (7 bases). The V and J ends lost 6 bases and 6 bases respectively, with 16 bases between them. The CDR3 extends over 14 amino acids. Looked up from germline, CDR1 is MNHEY and CDR2 is SVGAGI. CDR3 region: CASSKGGRGDTQYF. In nucleotides, the CDR3 is TGTGCCAGCAGCAAGGGGGGGAGGGGCGATACGCAGTATTTT.